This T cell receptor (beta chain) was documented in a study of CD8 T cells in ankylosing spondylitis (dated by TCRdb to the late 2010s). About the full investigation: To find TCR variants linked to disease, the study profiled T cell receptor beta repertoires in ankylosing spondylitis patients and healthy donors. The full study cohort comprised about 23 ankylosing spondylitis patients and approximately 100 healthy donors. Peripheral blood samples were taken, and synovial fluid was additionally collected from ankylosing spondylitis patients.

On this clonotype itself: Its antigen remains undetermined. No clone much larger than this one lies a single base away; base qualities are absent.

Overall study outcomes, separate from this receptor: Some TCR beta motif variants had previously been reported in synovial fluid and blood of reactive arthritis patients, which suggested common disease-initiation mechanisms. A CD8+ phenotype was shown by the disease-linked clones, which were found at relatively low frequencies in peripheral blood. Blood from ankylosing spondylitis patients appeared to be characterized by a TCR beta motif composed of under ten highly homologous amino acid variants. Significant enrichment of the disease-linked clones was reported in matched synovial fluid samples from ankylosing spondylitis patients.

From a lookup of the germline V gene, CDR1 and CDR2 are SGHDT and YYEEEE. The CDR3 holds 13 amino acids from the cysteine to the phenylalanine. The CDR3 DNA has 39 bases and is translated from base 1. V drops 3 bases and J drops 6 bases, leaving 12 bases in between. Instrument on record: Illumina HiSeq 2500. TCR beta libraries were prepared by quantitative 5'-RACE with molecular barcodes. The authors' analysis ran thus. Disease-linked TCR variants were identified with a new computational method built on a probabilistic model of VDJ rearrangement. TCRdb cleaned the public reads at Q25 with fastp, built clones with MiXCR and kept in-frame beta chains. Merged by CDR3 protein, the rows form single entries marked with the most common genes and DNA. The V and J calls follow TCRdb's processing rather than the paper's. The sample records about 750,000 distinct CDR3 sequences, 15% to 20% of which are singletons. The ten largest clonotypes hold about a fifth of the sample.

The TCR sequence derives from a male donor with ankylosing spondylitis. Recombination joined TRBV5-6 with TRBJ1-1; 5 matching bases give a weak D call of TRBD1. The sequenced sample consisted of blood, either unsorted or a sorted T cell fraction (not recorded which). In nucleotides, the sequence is TGTGCCAGCAGCTGGGGCGGGGGGGCTGAAGCTTTCTTT. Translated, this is CASSWGGGAEAFF.